One sample yielded the 19 T cell receptor beta chains listed below, sequenced in a study of TIL therapy for anti-PD-1-resistant metastatic lung cancer. Sample time point: pre-treatment sample, taken before nivolumab and TIL therapy. The immunoSEQ assay was v3. Some clones are missing from TCRdb's copy, which holds only in-frame ones; the method was immunoSEQ multiplex PCR. The sample gives about 47,000 clones, 70% to 90% of which show up once; 4% to 6% is in the top ten. The sample consisted of blood, taken at baseline. These receptors were collected from a person between 25 and 80 years old with non-small cell lung cancer.

The chain is built from TRBV13 and TRBJ1-2, with D unclear. The V end lost 4 bases, the J end lost 8 bases, and 8 bases lay between the germline ends. The germline CDR1 and CDR2 sequences are PRHDT and FYEKMQ (reference sequence). The length of the CDR3 is 11 residues. As DNA, the CDR3 is TGTGCCAGCAGCTCCTTCAAGGGCTACACCTTC. Translation gives CASSSFKGYTF.

The chain joins TRBV30 to TRBJ1-3; 8 bases agree with TRBD1. CDR1 is GTSNPN, CDR2 SVGIG, per germline (reference sequence). After removal of 2 bases from V and 0 bases from J, the junction contained 6 bases not matched to a gene. This CDR3 comprises 16 residues. CDR3 in amino acids: CAWSTGQGSSGNTIYF. The CDR3 DNA sequence: TGTGCCTGGAGTACAGGACAGGGCAGCTCTGGAAACACCATATATTTT. Supplemented by reference TRBV30 and TRBJ1-3, the full variable domain reads SQTIHQWPATLVQPVGSPLSLECTVEGTSNPNLYWYRQAAGRGLQLLFYSVGIGQISSEVPQNLSASRPQDRQFILSSKKLLLSDSGFYLCAWSTGQGSSGNTIYFGEGSWLTVV.

This sequence joins TRBV5-5 and TRBJ1-3; unclear D gene. This CDR3 comprises 15 residues. Trimming took off 4 bases at V and 0 bases at J, with 11 bases between the two ends. CDR1 is SGHKS, CDR2 YYEKEE, per germline (reference sequence). The CDR3 spells CASSPEGVSGNTIYF. DNA for the CDR3: TGTGCCAGCAGCCCAGAGGGTGTCTCTGGAAACACCATATATTTT.

The chain carries TRBV5-1 and TRBJ2-2; 7 bases agree with TRBD1. CDR1 and CDR2 (germline): SGHRS, YFSETQ. The length of the CDR3 is 17 residues. With 0 bases clipped from V and 5 bases from J, the junction kept 10 bases outside the gene matches. The CDR3 loop is CASSLGPQGMETGELFF. In DNA form, the CDR3 reads TGCGCCAGCAGCTTGGGGCCACAGGGGATGGAAACCGGGGAGCTGTTTTTT.

The gene calls are TRBV11-2 and TRBJ1-1; 7 positions agree with TRBD1. The CDR3 is 13 residues long. Germline CDR1 and CDR2: SGHAT and FQNNGV. Germline trimming cut 10 bases from V and 5 bases from J; bases unmatched to any gene: 10. The CDR3 protein is CATKQGTWTEAFF. DNA for the CDR3: TGTGCCACCAAACAGGGGACTTGGACTGAAGCTTTCTTT.

V usage is TRBV18 and J usage is TRBJ1-6, with D maybe TRBD1 (6 bases). This CDR3 is built from 14 residues. Germline V gene sequence: CDR1 KGHSH, CDR2 LQKENI. V lost 3 bases and J 8 bases, leaving 11 bases between the germline ends. DNA for the CDR3: TGTGCCAGCTCACCTCGGAAGGGGGATTCACCCCTCCACTTT. It translates to CASSPRKGDSPLHF.

This chain connects TRBV7-2 to TRBJ1-3; D is unclear. V lost 5 bases, J lost 1 base, and 6 bases lay in between. The CDR3 is 13 residues long. Germline CDR1 and CDR2: SGHTA and FQGNSA. As DNA, the CDR3 is TGTGCCAGCAGCCCCGATTCTGGAAACACCATATATTTT. It yields the protein CASSPDSGNTIYF.

J is TRBJ2-7 and V is TRBV5-1; no clear D gene. The V gene's germline CDR1 is SGHRS and CDR2 YFSETQ. The length of the CDR3 is 12 residues. Trimming pared 5 bases from V and 0 bases from J, leaving 6 bases between. In DNA, the CDR3 is TGCGCCAGCAGTACACCCTCCTACGAGCAGTACTTC. It is translated as CASSTPSYEQYF.

The V and J genes are TRBV11-2 and TRBJ2-3, with 7 bases that match TRBD2. Germline CDR1 and CDR2: SGHAT and FQNNGV. The V gene end was trimmed by 8 bases and the J gene end by 2 bases; junction bases not matched to a gene: 13. The CDR3 loop spans 16 amino acids. Here the CDR3 DNA reads TGTGCCAGCGTACCGTCCGGGGGAGGGCTCACAGATACGCAGTATTTT. Encoded protein: CASVPSGGGLTDTQYF.

The chain uses TRBV7-9 and TRBJ2-7; D gene uncertain. V lost 1 base and J 1 base, leaving 2 bases between the germline ends. The CDR3 length is 12 residues. The germline gives CDR1 SEHNR, CDR2 FQNEAQ (reference sequence). For the CDR3, the DNA is TGTGCCAGCAGCTTAGGATCCTACGAGCAGTACTTC. Protein: CASSLGSYEQYF.

The genes are TRBV6-2 or TRBV6-3 and TRBJ2-5; 15 nucleotides line up with TRBD2. CDR3 length equals 17 residues. V trimming: 4 bases; J trimming: 1 base; junction bases outside the gene matches: 4. Per germline, CDR1 MNHEY and CDR2 SVGEGT. Here the CDR3 DNA reads TGTGCCAGCAGTTTGGGACTAGCGGGAGGCTCCCAAGAGACCCAGTACTTC. Translation: CASSLGLAGGSQETQYF.

The V gene is TRBV19, the J gene TRBJ2-5; 9 bases align to TRBD1. The trim removed 5 bases at V and 1 base at J, leaving 5 bases unmatched. This CDR3 region has 15 residues. The V gene's germline CDR1 is LNHDA and CDR2 SQIVND (reference sequence). The CDR3 region has the DNA TGTGCCAGTAGTGTGGGACAGGGCCCCCAAGAGACCCAGTACTTC. Its protein is CASSVGQGPQETQYF.

The J gene is TRBJ2-5, the V gene TRBV6-7; 8 bases line up with TRBD1. TRBV6-7 is classed as an ORF, of uncertain function. This CDR3 contains 14 residues. V dropped 0 bases and J dropped 5; count of bases not matched to a gene: 2. CDR3 coding DNA: TGTGCCAGCAGTTACTCGGGACAGGAGGAGACCCAGTACTTC. Translating it yields CASSYSGQEETQYF.

V usage is TRBV28 and J usage is TRBJ1-2, with 7 bases fitting TRBD1. Germline V gives CDR1 MDHEN, CDR2 SYDVKM. This CDR3 contains 15 residues. After removal of 7 bases from V and 6 bases from J, the junction contained 14 bases not matched to a gene. The DNA of the CDR3 is TGTGCCAGCACCTTAGCCAGTAGGGGGCTTAATGGCTACACCTTC. It yields the protein CASTLASRGLNGYTF.

The chain couples TRBV30 to TRBJ2-5; D is unresolved. The CDR3 loop spans 13 amino acids. Between the trimmed V and J ends, which lost 0 bases and 1 base, there was a span of 6 bases. Germline V gene lookup returns CDR1 GTSNPN and CDR2 SVGIG (reference sequence). The CDR3 region has the DNA TGTGCCTGGAGTGTACAGCTCCAAGAGACCCAGTACTTC. Its protein product is CAWSVQLQETQYF.

The chain employs TRBV10-3 and TRBJ2-7, with TRBD1 identical over 8 bases. V dropped 3 bases and J dropped 3; count of bases not matched to a gene: 7. This CDR3 is 15 amino acids long. Germline V gives CDR1 ENHRY, CDR2 SYGVKD. CDR3 nucleotide sequence: TGTGCCATCAGTGATAAGGACAGGGTACACTACGAGCAGTACTTC. Protein: CAISDKDRVHYEQYF.

The chain carries TRBV14 and TRBJ2-6, with D possibly matching TRBD1 (6 bases). The CDR3 is 13 amino acids. Trimming left V 10 bases short and J 3 bases short, with 10 bases between. Germline V gives CDR1 SGHDN, CDR2 FVKESK. As DNA, the CDR3 is TGTGCCATACAGGGAAATGGGGCCAACGTCCTGACTTTC. The encoded protein is CAIQGNGANVLTF.

This chain links TRBV28 with TRBJ1-2; D is perhaps TRBD1 (5 bases). Germline V gene sequence: CDR1 MDHEN, CDR2 SYDVKM. Trimming stripped 8 bases from V and 3 bases from J, with 13 bases between. This CDR3 spans 13 amino acids. CDR3 coding DNA: TGTGCCAGCCGCCCAGGGAGTGACTATGGCTACACCTTC. Translation: CASRPGSDYGYTF.

The rearrangement joins TRBV11-2 to TRBJ2-7, with D possibly matching TRBD1 (5 bases). CDR3 length: 14 amino acids. From germline, CDR1 is SGHAT and CDR2 FQNNGV. V shed 0 bases and J shed 2 bases, with 8 bases lying between them. The CDR3 DNA reads TGTGCCAGCAGCTTAGAGGGGCAGACCTACGAGCAGTACTTC. Its protein is CASSLEGQTYEQYF.